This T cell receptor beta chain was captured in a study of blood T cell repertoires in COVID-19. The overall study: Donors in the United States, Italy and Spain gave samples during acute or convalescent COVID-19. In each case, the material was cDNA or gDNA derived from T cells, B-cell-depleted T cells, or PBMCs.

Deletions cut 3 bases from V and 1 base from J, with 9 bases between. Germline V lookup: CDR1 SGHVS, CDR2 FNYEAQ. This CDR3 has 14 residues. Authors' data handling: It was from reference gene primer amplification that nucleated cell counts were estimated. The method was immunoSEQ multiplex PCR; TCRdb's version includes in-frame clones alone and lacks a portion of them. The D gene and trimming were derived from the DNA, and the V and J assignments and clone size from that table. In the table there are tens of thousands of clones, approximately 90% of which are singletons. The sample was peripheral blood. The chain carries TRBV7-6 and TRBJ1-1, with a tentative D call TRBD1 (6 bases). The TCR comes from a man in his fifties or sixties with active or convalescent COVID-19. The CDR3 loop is CASSLGRGNTEAFF. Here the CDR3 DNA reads TGTGCCAGCAGCTTGGGCAGGGGGAACACTGAAGCTTTCTTT.